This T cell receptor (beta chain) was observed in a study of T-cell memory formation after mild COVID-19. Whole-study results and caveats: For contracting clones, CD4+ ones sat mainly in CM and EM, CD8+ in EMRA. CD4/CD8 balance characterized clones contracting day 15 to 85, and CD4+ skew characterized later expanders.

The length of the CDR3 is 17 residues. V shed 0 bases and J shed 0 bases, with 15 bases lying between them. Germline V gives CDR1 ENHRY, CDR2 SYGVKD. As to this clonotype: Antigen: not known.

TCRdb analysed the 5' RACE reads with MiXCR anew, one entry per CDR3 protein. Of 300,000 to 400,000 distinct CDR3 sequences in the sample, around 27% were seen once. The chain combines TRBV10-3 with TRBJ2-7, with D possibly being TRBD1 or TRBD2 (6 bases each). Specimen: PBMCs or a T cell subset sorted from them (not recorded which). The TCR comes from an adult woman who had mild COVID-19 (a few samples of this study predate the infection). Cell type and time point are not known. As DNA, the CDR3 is TGTGCCATCAGTGAGTCGGGGAGTGGGGGGCTCTCCTACGAGCAGTACTTC. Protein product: CAISESGSGGLSYEQYF.